A single sample gave rise to the 24 T cell receptor beta chains below, sequenced in a study of CD8+CD57+ T cells in acquired aplastic anemia. The template used for profiling TCR beta VDJ and CDR3 was genomic DNA. MiXCR, run by TCRdb on the reads, gives a single entry per CDR3 protein. The sample consists of approximately 170,000 distinct CDR3 sequences, 55% to 80% of them appearing once. The sample consisted of sorted CD4+, CD8+, or CD8+CD57+ T cells (not recorded which) from PBMCs. The source of these receptors is a human donor in good health.

The chain employs TRBV10-3 and TRBJ2-7, with TRBD1 as a possible D gene (5 bases). V gave up 7 bases and J gave up 1 base, with 17 bases separating them. This CDR3 spans 15 amino acids. Per germline, CDR1 ENHRY and CDR2 SYGVKD. The CDR3 here is CAITQTAAHSYEQYF. The CDR3 DNA reads TGTGCCATCACGCAGACAGCCGCCCATTCCTACGAGCAGTACTTC.

The sample holds a few counts of this clonotype. The chain has TRBV20-1 and TRBJ2-7, with D hard to call. The V end lost 3 bases, the J end lost 3 bases, and 6 bases lay between the germline ends. Looked up from germline, CDR1 is DFQATT and CDR2 is SNEGSKA (reference sequence). CDR3 size: 11 residues. The CDR3 sequence: CSARILYEQYF. CDR3 DNA sequence: TGCAGTGCTAGGATCCTCTACGAGCAGTACTTC.

The chain recombines TRBV2 with TRBJ1-1, with D possibly being TRBD1 (6 bases). This CDR3 has 15 amino acids. Germline assignment: CDR1 SNHLY and CDR2 FYNNEI. V gave up 0 bases and J gave up 2 bases, with 10 bases separating them. CDR3 residues: CASSEADSGNTEAFF. CDR3 in DNA: TGTGCCAGCAGTGAAGCGGACAGCGGTAACACTGAAGCTTTCTTT.

This clonotype was observed many times. The chain is built from TRBV6-2 or TRBV6-3 and TRBJ2-5, with 10 bases aligning to TRBD1. After removal of 6 bases from V and 2 bases from J, the junction contained 9 bases not matched to a gene. Germline values: CDR1 MNHEY, CDR2 SVGEGT. The CDR3 consists of 16 residues. The CDR3 nucleotides are TGTGCCAGCAGCCTACCGGGGACAGGGGAACAAGAGACCCAGTACTTC. Translation: CASSLPGTGEQETQYF.

The V and J genes are TRBV7-8 and TRBJ1-1; 9 bases are a match to TRBD1. The CDR3 runs 14 residues. Losses at the gene ends were 3 bases for V and 4 bases for J; bases not matched to a gene: 3. The germline V gene has CDR1 SGHVS and CDR2 FQNEAQ. CDR3 in DNA: TGTGCCAGCAGCTTCATGACAGGGGGCACTGAAGCTTTCTTT. It codes for CASSFMTGGTEAFF. Complete variable domain (other parts from reference TRBV7-8 and TRBJ1-1): GAGVSQSPRYKVAKRGQDVALRCDPISGHVSLFWYQQALGQGPEFLTYFQNEAQLDKSGLPSDRFFAERPEGSVSTLKIQRTQQEDSAVYLCASSFMTGGTEAFFGQGTRLTVV.

V and J are TRBV6-5 and TRBJ1-6; tentatively, D is TRBD1 (5 bases). The CDR3 consists of 13 residues. Germline CDR1 is MNHEY and CDR2 is SVGAGI. The ends were cut back, 2 bases at V and 8 bases at J, with 7 bases in the middle. The CDR3 coding sequence is TGTGCCAGCAGTTACCGACAGTATTCACCCCTCCACTTT. It codes for CASSYRQYSPLHF.

This clonotype was detected only once. CDR3 in amino acids: CASSQGLGLVPYNEQFF. The CDR3 DNA follows: TGTGCCAGCAGCCAAGGACTTGGACTAGTGCCCTACAATGAGCAGTTCTTC. The V and J genes are TRBV4-2 and TRBJ2-1, with 7 bases fitting TRBD2. The CDR3 is made up of 17 amino acids. The germline CDR1 and CDR2 sequences are LGHNA and YNFKEQ. V shed 1 base and J 2 bases; nucleotides not matched to a gene: 8.

The chain employs TRBV20-1 and TRBJ1-3, with D possibly matching TRBD1 (5 bases). From germline, CDR1 is DFQATT and CDR2 SNEGSKA (reference sequence). V was clipped by 3 bases and J by 1 base, with 10 bases between them. The CDR3 has 14 residues. The CDR3 sequence: CSARGPSSGNTIYF. The DNA for the CDR3 is TGCAGTGCTAGGGGGCCTTCGTCTGGAAACACCATATATTTT.

The chain employs TRBV6-1 and TRBJ1-4; no firm D call. CDR1 and CDR2 (germline): MNHNS, SASEGT. This CDR3 has 12 amino acids. Between the trimmed V and J ends, which lost 6 bases and 6 bases, there was a span of 8 bases. The CDR3 nucleotides read TGTGCCAGCAGGAACTGGGATGAAAAACTGTTTTTT. This sequence encodes CASRNWDEKLFF.

This chain links TRBV25-1 with TRBJ2-7; no firm D call. Trimming cost V 1 base and J 2 bases, with 12 bases left between them. Germline V gene lookup returns CDR1 MGHDK and CDR2 SYGVNS. The CDR3 length is 15 residues. The chain's CDR3 is CASSESVNGAYEQYF. In DNA form, the CDR3 reads TGTGCCAGCAGTGAATCAGTTAACGGTGCCTACGAGCAGTACTTC.

CDR3 in amino acids: CATSDHKVGEAFF. The CDR3 coding sequence is TGTGCCACCAGTGATCACAAAGTGGGTGAAGCTTTCTTT. This sequence joins TRBV24-1 and TRBJ1-1; D gene ambiguous. Trimming shortened V by 3 bases and J by 7 bases, and 11 bases separated the two germline ends. This CDR3 spans 13 amino acids. Germline assignment: CDR1 KGHDR and CDR2 SFDVKD.

V usage is TRBV20-1 and J usage is TRBJ2-5; D may be TRBD2 (5 bases). Germline CDR1 reads DFQATT; CDR2 reads SNEGSKA (reference sequence). The CDR3 runs to 14 residues. Between the trimmed V and J ends, which lost 1 base and 5 bases, there was a span of 14 bases. CDR3 DNA sequence: TGCAGTGCTAGAGCGGGGAGCCCCCGGGAGACCCAGTACTTC. It specifies CSARAGSPRETQYF.

V usage is TRBV20-1 and J usage is TRBJ2-3; D possibly matches TRBD1 or TRBD2 (6 bases each). CDR1 and CDR2 (germline): DFQATT, SNEGSKA (reference sequence). This CDR3 has 15 residues. V was pared by 1 base and J by 3 bases, with 14 bases between. CDR3 loop: CSARVPGARTDTQYF. CDR3 bases: TGCAGTGCTAGAGTCCCGGGGGCGAGGACAGATACGCAGTATTTT.

V and J are TRBV20-1 and TRBJ2-7; D remains unclear. The CDR3 runs to 13 residues. Trimming took 0 bases from V and 6 from J, leaving 12 bases between them. The germline gives CDR1 DFQATT, CDR2 SNEGSKA (reference sequence). In nucleotides, the CDR3 is TGCAGTGCTAGAGACCCCGTTGGGGTCGAGCAGTACTTC. Amino acid sequence: CSARDPVGVEQYF.

This clonotype was observed a single time. V is TRBV9 and J is TRBJ1-2; D call uncertain. The germline V gene encodes CDR1 SGDLS and CDR2 YYNGEE. This CDR3 has 17 amino acids. Trimming removed 0 bases from V and 2 bases from J, with 17 bases in between. The CDR3 DNA is TGTGCCAGCAGCGTAGTCGGAGTATGGCAAGAGAACTATGGCTACACCTTC. Encoded protein: CASSVVGVWQENYGYTF.

As regards this clonotype: The DNA is left out, because the CDR3 cannot be placed on it with certainty; the CDR3 is given as TCRdb lists it. This rearrangement joins TRBV7-9 to TRBJ2-2; the table's D call, TRBD1, was not checked against the DNA. Germline V CDR1 and CDR2: SEHNR, FQNEAQ (reference sequence). The CDR3 sequence runs 23 residues, both termini included. The CDR3 region is CASSLALVRAVLRAGPIAGELFF.

The chain combines TRBV13 with TRBJ2-7; no firm D call. Germline CDR1 is PRHDT and CDR2 is FYEKMQ (reference sequence). The CDR3 spans 11 residues. V was cut by 5 bases and J by 5 bases, with 7 bases left in between. The CDR3 loop is CASSQMNEQYF. CDR3 DNA: TGTGCCAGCAGCCAAATGAACGAGCAGTACTTC. The full variable domain, in which reference TRBV13 and TRBJ2-7 provide the parts outside the CDR3, is AAGVIQSPRHLIKEKRETATLKCYPIPRHDTVYWYQQGPGQDPQFLISFYEKMQSDKGSIPDRFSAQQFSDYHSELNMSSLELGDSALYFCASSQMNEQYFGPGTRLTVT.

This clonotype was found once. This chain joins TRBV2 and TRBJ2-3, with 9 bases lining up with TRBD2. CDR1 and CDR2 (germline): SNHLY, FYNNEI. Germline trimming cut 8 bases from V and 1 base from J; bases unmatched to any gene: 16. The CDR3 contains 18 residues. The CDR3, as DNA: TGTGCCAGCGACCGCGGTGGGCTAGCGGGGTTTGGCACAGATACGCAGTATTTT. Protein sequence: CASDRGGLAGFGTDTQYF.

This clonotype has only a few counts. The J gene is TRBJ2-5, the V gene TRBV29-1; TRBD1 matches 8 bases. The CDR3 loop spans 14 amino acids. Trimming took 7 bases from V and 4 from J; bases not matched to a gene: 11. Germline V gives CDR1 SQVTM, CDR2 ANQGSEA. The CDR3: CSGWGDRGPETQYF. As DNA, the CDR3 is TGCAGCGGATGGGGAGACAGGGGACCAGAGACCCAGTACTTC.

V is TRBV5-1 and J is TRBJ1-1; D unresolved. Trimming took off 0 bases at V and 6 bases at J, with 9 bases between the two ends. Germline V CDR1 and CDR2: SGHRS, YFSETQ. This CDR3 comprises 13 residues. Here the CDR3 DNA reads TGCGCCAGCAGCTTGGCCATGGGGTCTGAAGCTTTCTTT. As protein: CASSLAMGSEAFF.

This chain connects TRBV12-3 or TRBV12-4 to TRBJ2-7; perhaps D is TRBD1 or TRBD2 (5 bases each). The CDR3 extends over 12 amino acids. Trimming stripped 6 bases from V and 6 bases from J, with 12 bases between. The CDR3 DNA is TGTGCCAGCAGGGGAGACAGCACCGAGCAGTACTTC. Its translation is CASRGDSTEQYF.

This chain uses TRBV19 with TRBJ2-7; D is undetermined. The CDR3 loop spans 14 amino acids. V gave up 5 bases and J gave up 0 bases, with 11 bases separating them. Germline V gives CDR1 LNHDA, CDR2 SQIVND (reference sequence). In DNA form, the CDR3 reads TGTGCCAGTAGTCGAAAGTTCACCTCCTACGAGCAGTACTTC. Residues: CASSRKFTSYEQYF.

The table lists this clonotype with a count of one. An end of the junction differs from the germline gene, which may be a read error. The CDR3 region is CASSANPGGVTEAFF. In nucleotides, the CDR3 is TGTGCCAGTTCCGCTAACCCAGGGGGCGTCACTGAAGCTTTCTTT. The rearrangement joins TRBV5-1 to TRBJ1-1, with 8 bases matching TRBD1. Per the germline V gene, CDR1 is SGHRS and CDR2 is YFSETQ. CDR3 length: 15 amino acids.

This clonotype has more than one count but fewer than ten. The V gene is TRBV30, the J gene TRBJ1-1, with D tentatively TRBD1 (6 bases). The ends were cut back, 0 bases at V and 4 bases at J, with 9 bases in the middle. The CDR3 runs 13 residues. In germline, CDR1 is GTSNPN, CDR2 SVGIG (reference sequence). CDR3 protein: CAWSVLRGTEAFF. CDR3 DNA sequence: TGTGCCTGGAGTGTACTCAGGGGCACTGAAGCTTTCTTT.